This TCR beta chain comes out of a study of OX40 agonist ivuxolimab in advanced cancers. Across the whole study: With a range of roughly 23 to 79, age averaged about 58 years, and more than 75% were male. Partial responses occurred in Three dose-escalation patients, one with hepatocellular carcinoma and two with cutaneous melanoma. Regarding the study as a whole: Expanded clones were, on average, more numerous among CD8+ T cells than CD4+.

Comment on this clone: Its specificity is not known.

TCRdb's table, derived via immunoSEQ multiplex PCR, lists solely in-frame clones and lacks some. Here the sample spans roughly 18,000 clones, approximately 85% being singletons. The sequence was collected from an adult with an advanced solid tumor such as melanoma, head and neck, liver or kidney cancer. The sample in question was CD4+ or CD8+ T cells sorted from blood, obtained in a trial of the OX40 agonist ivuxolimab.

CDR3 sequence (DNA): TGTGCCAGCAAACTCGGGGGGGAGCTGTTTTTT. This gives the protein CASKLGGELFF. This chain connects TRBV27 to TRBJ2-2; no definite D call. Germline V gene sequence: CDR1 MNHEY, CDR2 SMNVEV (reference sequence). The CDR3 length is 11 residues. Trimming stripped 7 bases from V and 8 bases from J, with 8 bases between.